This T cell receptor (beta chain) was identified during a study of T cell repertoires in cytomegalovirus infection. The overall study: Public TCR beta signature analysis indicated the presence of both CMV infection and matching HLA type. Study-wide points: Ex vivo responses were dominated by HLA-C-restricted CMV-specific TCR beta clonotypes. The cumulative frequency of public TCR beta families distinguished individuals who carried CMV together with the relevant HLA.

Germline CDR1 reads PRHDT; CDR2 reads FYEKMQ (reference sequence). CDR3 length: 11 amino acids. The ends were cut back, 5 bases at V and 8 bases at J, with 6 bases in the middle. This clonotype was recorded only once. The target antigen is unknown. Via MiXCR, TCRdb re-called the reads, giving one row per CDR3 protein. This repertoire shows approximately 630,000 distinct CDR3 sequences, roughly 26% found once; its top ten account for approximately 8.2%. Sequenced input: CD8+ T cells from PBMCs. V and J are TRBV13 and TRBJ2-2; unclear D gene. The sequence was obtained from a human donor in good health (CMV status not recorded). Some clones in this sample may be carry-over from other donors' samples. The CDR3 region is CASSTEGELFF. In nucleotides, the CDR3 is TGTGCCAGCAGCACCGAGGGGGAGCTGTTTTTT.